Listed here are 10 T cell receptor beta chains from one sample, sequenced in a study of naive and memory T cell subsets. Two oligonucleotides, mixed equimolar, formed the beta constant-region primer covering TRBC1 and TRBC2. Four rounds of PCR amplified the ligated cDNA using nested alpha and beta constant-region primers plus SP2. One entry per CDR3 protein, called by TCRdb with MiXCR from the UMI-ligation and nested PCR reads. There are 30,000 to 40,000 distinct CDR3 sequences in the sample; roughly 18% occur only once, and 3.4% lies in the top ten. The sample comprised effector memory CD4+ T cells from blood. Stated subset: effector memory, CD45RA- CD27-. The receptors were sampled from a human donor in good health.

At least ten counts were recorded for this clonotype. This rearrangement joins TRBV11-2 to TRBJ2-7; D unclear. The CDR3 is 13 amino acids. With 5 bases removed from V and 4 bases from J, the gap between germline ends came to 12 bases. CDR1 and CDR2 from the germline V gene are SGHAT and FQNNGV. CDR3 sequence (DNA): TGTGCCAGCAGCCCCGGAGACCGATACGAGCAGTACTTC. It is translated as CASSPGDRYEQYF.

This chain uses TRBV6-5 with TRBJ2-3, with 8 bases fitting TRBD2. This CDR3 comprises 15 residues. V gave up 0 bases and J gave up 5 bases; unmatched junction bases: 4. Looked up from germline, CDR1 is MNHEY and CDR2 is SVGAGI. CDR3 loop: CASSYSSLAGDTQYF. The CDR3 DNA reads TGTGCCAGCAGTTACTCCTCCCTAGCGGGAGATACGCAGTATTTT.

There are a few counts of this clonotype. The chain employs TRBV5-1 and TRBJ1-6, with D unresolved. The CDR3 is made up of 16 amino acids. CDR1 is SGHRS and CDR2 is YFSETQ in the germline V gene. The ends were cut back, 0 bases at V and 9 bases at J, with 16 bases in the middle. This CDR3 reads CASSLAGGLGGSPLHF. In nucleotides, the CDR3 is TGCGCCAGCAGCTTGGCTGGTGGGCTTGGAGGTTCACCCCTCCACTTT.

CDR3 sequence reads: CSARGGYTQYF. The CDR3 DNA reads TGCAGTGCTAGAGGTGGATATACGCAGTATTTT. The rearrangement joins TRBV20-1 to TRBJ2-3, with D unresolved. CDR3 length equals 11 residues. Germline values: CDR1 DFQATT, CDR2 SNEGSKA (reference sequence). Between the trimmed V and J ends, which lost 1 base and 7 bases, there was a span of 6 bases.

The table lists this clonotype with many counts. The chain recombines TRBV9 with TRBJ2-3; TRBD1 matches at 7 bases. The CDR3 runs 14 residues. Germline trimming cut 0 bases from V and 4 bases from J; bases unmatched to any gene: 2. Germline assignment: CDR1 SGDLS and CDR2 YYNGEE. CDR3 region: CASSVGTGADTQYF. In DNA form, the CDR3 reads TGTGCCAGCAGCGTAGGCACAGGGGCAGATACGCAGTATTTT.

This clonotype turned up a few times. V is TRBV30 and J is TRBJ2-5; 7 positions agree with TRBD1. Germline lookup yields CDR1 GTSNPN and CDR2 SVGIG (reference sequence). The CDR3 has 15 residues. The junction had 11 bases not matched to a gene; V was cut back by 3 bases and J by 4 bases. The CDR3 nucleotides are TGTGCCTGGAGCGCCCCCGTGGGACAGCGAGAGACCCAGTACTTC. Its translation is CAWSAPVGQRETQYF. The complete variable domain, with remaining parts taken from reference TRBV30 and TRBJ2-5, reads SQTIHQWPATLVQPVGSPLSLECTVEGTSNPNLYWYRQAAGRGLQLLFYSVGIGQISSEVPQNLSASRPQDRQFILSSKKLLLSDSGFYLCAWSAPVGQRETQYFGPGTRLLVL.

Sample share makes this clonotype medium-sized (0.01 to 0.1%). V and J are TRBV29-1 and TRBJ2-5, with D maybe TRBD1 (5 bases). The CDR3 runs to 12 residues. Germline values: CDR1 SQVTM, CDR2 ANQGSEA. With 4 bases removed from V and 1 base from J, the gap between germline ends came to 7 bases. In DNA form, the CDR3 reads TGCAGCGTTGGACAGATCCAAGAGACCCAGTACTTC. This codes for CSVGQIQETQYF.

This clonotype came up a few times. The genes are TRBV6-5 and TRBJ2-7; a possible D gene is TRBD1 (5 bases). This CDR3 comprises 14 residues. V was shortened by 2 bases and J by 4 bases, with 12 bases between the two germline ends. Germline lookup yields CDR1 MNHEY and CDR2 SVGAGI. CDR3 sequence reads: CASSYIKGKYEQYF. DNA of the CDR3: TGTGCCAGCAGTTACATAAAGGGGAAATACGAGCAGTACTTC.

Only a few counts were recorded for this clonotype. The chain couples TRBV19 to TRBJ2-1; D is possibly TRBD1 (5 bases). The CDR3 sequence is 15 residues long. V lost 4 bases to trimming and J lost 8 bases, with 18 bases between them. The germline gives CDR1 LNHDA, CDR2 SQIVND (reference sequence). DNA for the CDR3: TGTGCCAGTAGTACTTTTTTAGGCAGGGCCGATGAGCAGTTCTTC. This sequence encodes CASSTFLGRADEQFF.

The chain has TRBV11-2 and TRBJ2-4, with D tentatively TRBD2 (5 bases). Germline V CDR1 and CDR2: SGHAT, FQNNGV. V lost 3 bases and J lost 1, with 10 bases in between. This CDR3 is built from 15 residues. The CDR3 reads CASSLTGGAKNIQYF. CDR3 DNA sequence: TGTGCCAGCAGCTTGACCGGAGGCGCCAAAAACATTCAGTACTTC.